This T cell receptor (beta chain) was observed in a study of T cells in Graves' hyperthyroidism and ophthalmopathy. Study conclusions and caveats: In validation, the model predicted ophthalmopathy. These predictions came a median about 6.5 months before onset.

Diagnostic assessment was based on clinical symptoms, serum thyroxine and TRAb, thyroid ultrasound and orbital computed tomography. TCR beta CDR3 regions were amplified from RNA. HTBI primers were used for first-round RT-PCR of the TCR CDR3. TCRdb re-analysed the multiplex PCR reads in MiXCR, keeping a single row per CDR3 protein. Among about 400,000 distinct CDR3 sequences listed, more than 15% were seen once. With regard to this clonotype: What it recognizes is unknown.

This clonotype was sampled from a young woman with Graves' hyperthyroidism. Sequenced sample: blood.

CDR3 nucleotide sequence: TGTGCCAGCAGTTTATTGGGACAGAGTACCTACGAGCAGTACTTC. This translates into CASSLLGQSTYEQYF. J is TRBJ2-7 and V is TRBV28, with 7 bases lining up with TRBD1. There are 15 residues in the CDR3. Unmatched junction bases numbered 5, after V lost 1 base and J lost 2 bases. Germline V CDR1 and CDR2: MDHEN, SYDVKM.